The present T cell receptor (beta chain) was sequenced within a study of molecular identifiers for immune sequencing clone quantification. Study-wide background: Five aliquots were made in replicates from the RNA of approximately 20,000 or 98,000 naive CD8 cells, and four were sequenced.

This clonotype was seen ten or more times. Antigen unknown. Study-level results: Highly expanded clone sizes could be underestimated through barcode sharing by identical TCR molecules. Jurkat TCR RNA that was spiked in from one cell was reportedly detectable among some 970,000 naive cells.

In TCRdb, the PCR reads were re-called with MiXCR into one record per CDR3 protein. The table includes 490,000 or so distinct CDR3 sequences, around 25% detected once. The CDR3 spans 15 residues. Germline V lookup: CDR1 SGHRS, CDR2 YFSETQ. Trimming left V 4 bases short and J 4 bases short, with 18 bases between. This chain links TRBV5-1 with TRBJ2-7; possible D gene TRBD1, 6 bases. Material for sequencing was naive CD8+ T cells from blood, with Jurkat cell RNA spiked in. Subset reported: FACS-sorted CD8+CD4-CCR7+CD45RA+ naive T cells. The sequence came from a human donor in good health. Some libraries in this study had Jurkat cell RNA spiked in. The CDR3 loop reads CASSAGAGADYEQYF. The DNA of the CDR3 is TGCGCCAGCAGCGCTGGCGCAGGGGCGGATTACGAGCAGTACTTC.